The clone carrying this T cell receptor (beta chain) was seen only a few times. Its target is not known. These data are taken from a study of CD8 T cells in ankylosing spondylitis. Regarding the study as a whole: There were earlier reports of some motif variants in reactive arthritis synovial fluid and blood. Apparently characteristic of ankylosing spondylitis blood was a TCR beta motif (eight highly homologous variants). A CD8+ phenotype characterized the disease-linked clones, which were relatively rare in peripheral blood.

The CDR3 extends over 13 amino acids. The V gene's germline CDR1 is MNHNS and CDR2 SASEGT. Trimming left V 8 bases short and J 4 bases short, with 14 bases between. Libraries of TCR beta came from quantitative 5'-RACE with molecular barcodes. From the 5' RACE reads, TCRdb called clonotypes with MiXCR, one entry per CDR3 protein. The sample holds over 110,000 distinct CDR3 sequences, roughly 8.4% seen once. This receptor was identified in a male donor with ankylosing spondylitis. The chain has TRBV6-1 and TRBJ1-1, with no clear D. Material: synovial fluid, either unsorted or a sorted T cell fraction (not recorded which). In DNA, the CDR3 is TGTGCCAGCTCTCCTGAAATGAGCACTGAAGCTTTCTTT. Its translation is CASSPEMSTEAFF.